The text below deals with one T cell receptor (beta chain). Semi-nested PCR with Nested Universal Primer A followed constant-region reverse priming of full-length variable regions. TCRdb redid the calling of the 5' RACE reads with MiXCR, one entry per CDR3 protein. The sample carries about 61,000 distinct CDR3 sequences, 25% to 35% recorded once. The CDR3 covers 19 residues. J lost 9 bases, V lost 5 bases, and 21 bases had no gene match. CDR1 is MDHEN, CDR2 SYDVKM, per germline. This chain connects TRBV28 to TRBJ2-1; 11 positions match TRBD2. The receptor comes from a female donor with breast cancer. Sequencing was performed on tumor-infiltrating naive CD4+ T cells sorted from the breast tumor. Documented subset: naive CD4+ T cells, CD4+CD45RA+CD25-. CDR3 amino acids: CASSPWGGLGTSGVVEQFF. CDR3 bases: TGTGCCAGCAGTCCCTGGGGGGGTCTCGGGACTAGCGGAGTTGTTGAGCAGTTCTTC.